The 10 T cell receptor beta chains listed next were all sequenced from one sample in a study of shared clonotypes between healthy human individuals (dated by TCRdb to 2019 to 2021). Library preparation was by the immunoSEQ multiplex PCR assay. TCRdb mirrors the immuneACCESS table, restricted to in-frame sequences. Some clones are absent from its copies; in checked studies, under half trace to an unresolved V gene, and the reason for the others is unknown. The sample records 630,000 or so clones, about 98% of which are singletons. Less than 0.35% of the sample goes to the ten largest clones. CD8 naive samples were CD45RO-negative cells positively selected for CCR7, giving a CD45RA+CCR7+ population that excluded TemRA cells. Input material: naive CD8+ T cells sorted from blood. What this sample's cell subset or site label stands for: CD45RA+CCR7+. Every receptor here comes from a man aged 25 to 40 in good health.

DNA of the CDR3: TGCAGTGCGAACAGGGGCCGCGGCTACACCTTC. Protein product: CSANRGRGYTF. The chain uses TRBV20-1 and TRBJ1-2, with TRBD1 matching 7 bases. Per germline, CDR1 DFQATT and CDR2 SNEGSKA (reference sequence). CDR3 length equals 11 residues. V was clipped by 6 bases and J by 8 bases; unmatched bases: 6.

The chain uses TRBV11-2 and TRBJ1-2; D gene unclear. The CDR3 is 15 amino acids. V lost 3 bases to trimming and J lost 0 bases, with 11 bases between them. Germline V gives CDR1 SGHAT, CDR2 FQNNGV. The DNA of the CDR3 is TGTGCCAGCAGCTTTGGGCCGGAAACTAACTATGGCTACACCTTC. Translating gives CASSFGPETNYGYTF.

The CDR3 bases are TGTGCCAGCAGTCGGGGGACTATACACAATGAGCAGTTCTTC. Protein product: CASSRGTIHNEQFF. The V call is TRBV7-9, the J call TRBJ2-1; 7 bases map to TRBD2. This CDR3 has 14 amino acids. The junction had 7 bases not matched to a gene; V was cut back by 6 bases and J by 5 bases. Germline V gene sequence: CDR1 SEHNR, CDR2 FQNEAQ (reference sequence).

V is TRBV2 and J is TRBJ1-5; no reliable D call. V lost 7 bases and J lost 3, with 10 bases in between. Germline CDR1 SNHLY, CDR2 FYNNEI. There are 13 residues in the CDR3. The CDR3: CASIPGNNQPQHF. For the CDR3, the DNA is TGTGCCAGCATCCCCGGGAACAATCAGCCCCAGCATTTT.

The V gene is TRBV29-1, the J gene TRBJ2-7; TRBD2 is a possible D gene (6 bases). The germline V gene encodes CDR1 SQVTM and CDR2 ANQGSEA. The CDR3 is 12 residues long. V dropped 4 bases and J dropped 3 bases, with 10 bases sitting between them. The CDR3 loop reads CSVGDSYYEQYF. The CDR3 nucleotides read TGCAGCGTTGGGGACTCATACTACGAGCAGTACTTC.

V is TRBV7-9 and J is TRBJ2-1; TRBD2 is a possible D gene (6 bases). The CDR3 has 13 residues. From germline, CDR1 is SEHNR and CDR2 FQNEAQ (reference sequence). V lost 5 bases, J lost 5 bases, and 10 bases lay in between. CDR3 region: CASSRGINNEQFF. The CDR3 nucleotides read TGTGCCAGCAGCCGGGGGATAAACAATGAGCAGTTCTTC.

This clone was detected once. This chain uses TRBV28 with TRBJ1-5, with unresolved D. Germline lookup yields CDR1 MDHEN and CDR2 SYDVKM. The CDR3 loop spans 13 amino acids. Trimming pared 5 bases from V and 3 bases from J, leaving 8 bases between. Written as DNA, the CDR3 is TGTGCCAGCAGTGACACTATCAATCAGCCCCAGCATTTT. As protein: CASSDTINQPQHF.

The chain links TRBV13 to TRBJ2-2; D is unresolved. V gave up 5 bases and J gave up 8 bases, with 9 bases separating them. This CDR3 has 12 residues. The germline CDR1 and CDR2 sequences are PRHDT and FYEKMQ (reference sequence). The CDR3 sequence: CASSPRRGELFF. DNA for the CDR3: TGTGCCAGCAGCCCAAGAAGGGGGGAGCTGTTTTTT.

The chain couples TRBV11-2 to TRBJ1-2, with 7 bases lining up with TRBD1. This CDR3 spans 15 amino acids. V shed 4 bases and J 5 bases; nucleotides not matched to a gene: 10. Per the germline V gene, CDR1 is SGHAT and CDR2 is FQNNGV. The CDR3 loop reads CASSSHRGDSYGYTF. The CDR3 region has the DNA TGTGCCAGCAGCTCACACAGGGGTGATTCTTATGGCTACACCTTC.

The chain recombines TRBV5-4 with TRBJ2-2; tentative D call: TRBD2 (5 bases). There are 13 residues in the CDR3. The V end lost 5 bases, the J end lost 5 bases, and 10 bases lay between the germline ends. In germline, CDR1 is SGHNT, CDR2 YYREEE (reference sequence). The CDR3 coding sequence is TGTGCCAGCAGTTATACGGGGACCGGGGAGCTGTTTTTT. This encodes CASSYTGTGELFF. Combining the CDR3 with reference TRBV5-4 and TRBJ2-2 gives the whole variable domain ETGVTQSPTHLIKTRGQQVTLRCSSQSGHNTVSWYQQALGQGPQFIFQYYREEENGRGNFPPRFSGLQFPNYSSELNVNALELDDSALYLCASSYTGTGELFFGEGSRLTVL.